Reported below is one TCR beta chain. Its antigen is still unknown. CDR1 is MNHEY, CDR2 SMNVEV, per germline (reference sequence). There are 13 residues in the CDR3. V lost 4 bases, J lost 1 base, and 7 bases lay in between. These data come from a study of cytomegalovirus exposure and HLA in healthy donors. Whole-study results and caveats: Rates of TCR association differed by HLA locus in a later analysis, with DRB1 highest and HLA-C lowest. Sequencing likely caused a cluster of highly shared sequence variants. A later analysis linked a missense DCLRE1C variant to TCR beta V- and J-gene trimming.

13 Jbeta primers and 60 Vbeta primers were used for the PCR. Study processing details: Around 10 million shared chains were among around 80 million unique TCR beta chains counted in a later analysis. TCRdb's table, derived via immunoSEQ multiplex PCR, lists solely in-frame clones and lacks some. The DNA was the basis for D and trimming; V, J and clone size are from that table. Among about 90,000 clones listed, around 90% were seen once. This clonotype was sampled from a man between 18 and 35 years old in good health and CMV-seronegative. V is TRBV27 and J is TRBJ1-2; D is unresolved. Sample: PBMCs. In nucleotides, the CDR3 is TGTGCCAGCAGTTCGAGTATTAACTATGGCTACACCTTC. It translates to CASSSSINYGYTF.